Sequencing of this T cell receptor (beta chain) was carried out in a study of vaccination effects on CD4 cells after COVID-19 (dated by TCRdb to about 2022). Some background on the complete study: Each participant received two doses of an mRNA SARS-CoV-2 vaccine, either BNT162b2 or mRNA-1273. SARS-CoV-2 spike-specific CD4+ TCR repertoires from before and after mRNA vaccination were compared in COVID-19 convalescent patients and in infection-naive vaccine recipients. A total of some eleven COVID-19 convalescent patients and a few SARS-CoV-2-naive healthy vaccine recipients were included in the full study. In the study, cultures from other donors were sequenced using the Oncomine TCR Beta short-read assay on an Illumina iSeq 100.

The ViraFEST assay stimulated PBMC with viral peptide pools and then used TCR sequencing to identify antigen-specific CD4+ T cell clonotypes by expansion. After roughly 11 days of culture, CD4+ T cells were isolated with the EasySep CD4+ T cell isolation kit. The absence of prior SARS-CoV-2 infection in healthy vaccine recipients was confirmed by negative nucleocapsid antibodies before and after vaccination. Fewer than 2.5 million PBMC per well were cultured in IMDM with about 5.1% human AB serum, 9 to 10 IU/ml IL-2 and gentamicin, plus 10 ug/ml peptides. On days 3 and 7, half of the culture medium was replaced with fresh IL-2-containing medium. Unless noted otherwise, every peptide stimulation condition was cultured in triplicate wells. Using Ficoll-Paque Plus gradient centrifugation, PBMC were separated from whole blood and then either used fresh or cryopreserved at -140C. Overlapping peptide pools spanned the spike proteins of SARS-CoV-2 and the common cold coronaviruses HCoV-NL63, HCoV-OC43 and HCoV-229E. The QIAamp micro DNA kit was used to extract genomic DNA from the cultured CD4+ T cells.

Library preparation was by the immunoSEQ multiplex PCR assay. TCR beta CDR3 sequencing was performed on DNA from the cultured, isolated CD4+ T cells. The authors' pipeline ran thus. Non-productive TCR sequences were removed and reads were trimmed to the CDR3 region, keeping CDR3s of at least 7 amino acids. The MANAFEST web app was used to pick out antigen-specific clonotypes by comparing their expansion in peptide wells with that in reference cultures. For clones to be considered positive, expansion at FDR<0.05 versus reference and all other wells, an odds ratio above 5, and a frequency above 0.1% in two replicate wells were required. A clonotype was called cross-reactive if it was significantly expanded both in SARS-CoV-2 spike wells and in at least one common cold coronavirus spike condition. Levenshtein distance calculated with the stringdist R package was used to assess CDR3 similarity, and unrooted trees were constructed with ape in R 3.6.1. Here the immuneACCESS table is served through TCRdb, limited to in-frame sequences with V and J called. Missing clones are a known gap in these copies; in checked studies unresolved V genes cover under half, and the rest lacks a known reason. Clone size and V and J calls were adopted from that table, with D and trimming inferred from the DNA. A total of 73,000 or so clones appear in this sample, 78% of them only once. Roughly a tenth of the sample lies in the top ten.

Points on this clone: Its antigen is still unknown. The record has no base qualities; no much larger clone is one base away.

On the study overall, not on this receptor specifically: Among healthy vaccine recipients, nearly all vaccine-induced clones were SARS-CoV-2 mono-reactive, and just 1 of 255 was cross-reactive with common cold coronaviruses. Marked clonal contraction was observed in both infection-induced and vaccine-induced clones at late post-vaccination timepoints, consistent with waning T cell responses. Limitations of the study were the small number of convalescent patients and the absence of early post-infection timepoints.

This specimen was CD4+ T cells from PBMCs cultured with SARS-CoV-2 spike peptides, taken before COVID-19 vaccination. According to the study, the label for this sample's cell subset or site signals: SARS-CoV-2 spike overlapping peptide pool stimulation. The source is a human donor who received a COVID-19 vaccine.

The CDR3 sequence is CASSLPLNIGELFF. Read as DNA, the sequence is TGTGCCAGCAGTTTACCCCTCAATATCGGGGAGCTGTTTTTT. This receptor chain uses TRBV28 and TRBJ2-2; the D gene identity is not certain. According to the germline V gene, CDR1 reads MDHEN and CDR2 reads SYDVKM. From its cysteine to its phenylalanine, the CDR3 spans 14 amino acids. The DNA shown is the 42-base CDR3, in frame from base 1. Trimming takes 2 bases from V and 7 bases from J, and the germline ends sit 11 bases apart.